This TCR beta chain is from a study of CD8 T cells in Susac syndrome. Random hexamers primed reverse transcription of about 0.45 to 1 ug RNA. TCRdb reanalysed the immunoSEQ multiplex PCR reads using MiXCR and keeps one entry per CDR3 protein. The table lists fewer than 70,000 distinct CDR3 sequences, roughly 94% of them singletons. The V segment lost 6 bases and the J segment 8 bases; nucleotides outside the gene matches: 12. The CDR3 totals 15 residues. The V gene's germline CDR1 is MNHNS and CDR2 SASEGT. The chain joins TRBV6-1 to TRBJ2-1, with TRBD1 matching over 8 bases. The source is a human donor in good health. The sample comprised CD8+ T cells from PBMCs. CDR3 loop: CASSRPGETGDEQFF. CDR3 nucleotide sequence: TGTGCCAGCAGCCGACCCGGGGAGACAGGGGATGAGCAGTTCTTC.